This TCR beta chain comes out of a study of CD8 T cells in ankylosing spondylitis. The study, taken as a whole, reports: There was a TCR beta motif, made of several highly homologous variants, that appeared characteristic of ankylosing spondylitis blood. Earlier reports found some motif variants in synovial fluid and blood in reactive arthritis. Disease-associated clones were reportedly significantly overrepresented in matched ankylosing spondylitis synovial fluid. The authors found the disease-linked clones to be CD8+ and relatively rare in peripheral blood.

Libraries for TCR beta were made by quantitative 5'-RACE with molecular barcodes. From the 5' RACE reads, TCRdb called clonotypes with MiXCR, one entry per CDR3 protein. The data hold about 390,000 distinct CDR3 sequences, with 20% to 25% observed a single time. Concerning this clonotype: No antigen is known for it.

This CDR3 has 13 residues. J gave up 9 bases and V 6 bases, and 5 bases lay outside the gene matches. The sequenced sample consisted of blood, either unsorted or a sorted T cell fraction (not recorded which). The chain couples TRBV12-3 or TRBV12-4 to TRBJ1-5; TRBD1 agrees at 10 bases. This sequence originates from a male donor with ankylosing spondylitis. The CDR3 spells CASSRQGARPQHF. DNA of the CDR3: TGTGCCAGCAGCCGACAGGGGGCTCGGCCCCAGCATTTT.